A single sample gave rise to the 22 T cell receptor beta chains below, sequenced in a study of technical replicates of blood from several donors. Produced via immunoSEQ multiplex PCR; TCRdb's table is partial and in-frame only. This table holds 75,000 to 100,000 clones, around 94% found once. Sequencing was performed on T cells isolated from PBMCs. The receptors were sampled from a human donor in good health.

Here the CDR3 DNA reads TGCGCCAGCAGCTTGGCTGGGACAGAGGCCTACGAGCAGTACTTC. Translating gives CASSLAGTEAYEQYF. The J gene is TRBJ2-7, the V gene TRBV5-1; 7 bases line up with TRBD1. Germline V gene lookup returns CDR1 SGHRS and CDR2 YFSETQ. V was clipped by 0 bases and J by 2 bases; unmatched bases: 5. This CDR3 has 15 residues.

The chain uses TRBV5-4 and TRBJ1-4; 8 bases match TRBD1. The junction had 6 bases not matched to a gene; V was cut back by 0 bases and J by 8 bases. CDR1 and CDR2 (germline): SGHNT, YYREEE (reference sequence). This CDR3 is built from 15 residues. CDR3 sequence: CASSLDGTGEEKLFF. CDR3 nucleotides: TGTGCCAGCAGCTTGGACGGGACAGGAGAAGAAAAACTGTTTTTT.

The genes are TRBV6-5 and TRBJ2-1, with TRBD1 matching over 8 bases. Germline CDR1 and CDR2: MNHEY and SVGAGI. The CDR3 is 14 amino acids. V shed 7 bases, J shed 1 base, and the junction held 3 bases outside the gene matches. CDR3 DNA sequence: TGTGCCAGCACCCGACAGGGGTCCTACAATGAGCAGTTCTTC. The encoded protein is CASTRQGSYNEQFF.

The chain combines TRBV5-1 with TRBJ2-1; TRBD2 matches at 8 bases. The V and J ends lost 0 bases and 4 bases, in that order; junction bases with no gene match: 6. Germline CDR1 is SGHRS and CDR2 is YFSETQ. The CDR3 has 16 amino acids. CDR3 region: CASSLALGGGYNEQFF. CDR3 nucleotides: TGCGCCAGCAGCTTGGCCTTGGGCGGGGGGTACAATGAGCAGTTCTTC.

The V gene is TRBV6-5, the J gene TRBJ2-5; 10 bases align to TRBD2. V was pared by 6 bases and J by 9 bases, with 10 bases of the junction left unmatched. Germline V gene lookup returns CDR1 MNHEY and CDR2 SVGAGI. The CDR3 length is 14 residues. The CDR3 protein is CASRPRLAGGAQYF. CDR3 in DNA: TGTGCCAGCAGGCCCCGACTAGCGGGTGGGGCCCAGTACTTC.

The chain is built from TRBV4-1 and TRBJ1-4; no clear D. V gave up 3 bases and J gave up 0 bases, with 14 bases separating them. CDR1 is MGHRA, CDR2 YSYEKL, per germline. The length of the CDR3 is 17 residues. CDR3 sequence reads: CASSHLPPGATNEKLFF. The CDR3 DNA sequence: TGCGCCAGCAGCCACCTCCCCCCCGGTGCAACTAATGAAAAACTGTTTTTT.

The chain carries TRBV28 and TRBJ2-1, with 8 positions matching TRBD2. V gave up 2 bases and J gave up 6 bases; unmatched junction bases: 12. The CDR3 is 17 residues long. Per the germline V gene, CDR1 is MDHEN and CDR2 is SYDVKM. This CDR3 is CASSLASLSGSGNEQFF. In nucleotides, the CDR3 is TGTGCCAGCAGTTTAGCTTCTTTGAGCGGGAGTGGCAATGAGCAGTTCTTC. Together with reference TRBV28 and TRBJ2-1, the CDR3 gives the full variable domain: DVKVTQSSRYLVKRTGEKVFLECVQDMDHENMFWYRQDPGLGLRLIYFSYDVKMKEKGDIPEGYSVSREKKERFSLILESASTNQTSMYLCASSLASLSGSGNEQFFGPGTRLTVL.

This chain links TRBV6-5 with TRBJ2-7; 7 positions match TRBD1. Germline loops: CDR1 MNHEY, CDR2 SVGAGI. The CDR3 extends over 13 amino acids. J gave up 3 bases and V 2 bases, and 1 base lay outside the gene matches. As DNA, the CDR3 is TGTGCCAGCAGTTACGGGACAGTCTACGAGCAGTACTTC. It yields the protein CASSYGTVYEQYF.

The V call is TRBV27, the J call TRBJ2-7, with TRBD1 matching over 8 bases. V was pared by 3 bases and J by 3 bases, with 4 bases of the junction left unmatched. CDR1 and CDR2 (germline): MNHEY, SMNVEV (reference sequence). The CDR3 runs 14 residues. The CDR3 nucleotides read TGTGCCAGCAGTTTGGGGACAGGTAACTACGAGCAGTACTTC. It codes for CASSLGTGNYEQYF.

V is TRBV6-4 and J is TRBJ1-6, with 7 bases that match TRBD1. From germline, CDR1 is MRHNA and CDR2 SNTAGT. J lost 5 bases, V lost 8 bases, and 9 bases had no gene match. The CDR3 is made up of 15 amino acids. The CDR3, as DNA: TGTGCCAGCGAGGGGGTGGGACAGAATAATTCACCCCTCCACTTT. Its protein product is CASEGVGQNNSPLHF.

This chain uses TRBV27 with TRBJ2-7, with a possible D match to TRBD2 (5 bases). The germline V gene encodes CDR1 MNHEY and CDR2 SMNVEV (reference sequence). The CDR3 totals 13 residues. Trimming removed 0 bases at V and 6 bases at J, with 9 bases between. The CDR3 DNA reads TGTGCCAGCAGTTTATCAGCGGCGCTCGAGCAGTACTTC. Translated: CASSLSAALEQYF.

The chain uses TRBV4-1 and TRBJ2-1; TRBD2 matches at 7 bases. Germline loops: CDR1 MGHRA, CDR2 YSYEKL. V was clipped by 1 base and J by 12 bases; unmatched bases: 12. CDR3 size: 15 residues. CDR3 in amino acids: CASSQATSSGSWQFF. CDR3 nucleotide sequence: TGCGCCAGCAGCCAAGCGACTAGCTCGGGTAGTTGGCAGTTCTTC.

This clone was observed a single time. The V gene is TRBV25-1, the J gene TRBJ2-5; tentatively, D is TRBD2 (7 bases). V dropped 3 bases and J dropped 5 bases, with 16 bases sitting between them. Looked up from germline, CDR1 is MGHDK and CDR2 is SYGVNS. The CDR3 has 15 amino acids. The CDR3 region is CASSDPRGAGETQYF. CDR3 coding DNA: TGTGCCAGCAGTGATCCCAGGGGAGCGGGGGAGACCCAGTACTTC.

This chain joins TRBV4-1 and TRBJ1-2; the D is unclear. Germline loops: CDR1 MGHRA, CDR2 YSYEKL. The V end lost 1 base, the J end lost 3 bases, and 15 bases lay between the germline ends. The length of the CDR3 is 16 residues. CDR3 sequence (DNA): TGCGCCAGCAGCCAAGGGTACAGTGCCTACCACTATGGCTACACCTTC. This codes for CASSQGYSAYHYGYTF.

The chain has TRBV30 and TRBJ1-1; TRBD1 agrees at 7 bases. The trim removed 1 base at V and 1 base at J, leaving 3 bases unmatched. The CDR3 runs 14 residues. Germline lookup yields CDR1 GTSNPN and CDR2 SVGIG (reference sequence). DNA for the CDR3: TGTGCCTGGAGTGAAGGGGGCGCGAACACTGAAGCTTTCTTT. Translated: CAWSEGGANTEAFF.

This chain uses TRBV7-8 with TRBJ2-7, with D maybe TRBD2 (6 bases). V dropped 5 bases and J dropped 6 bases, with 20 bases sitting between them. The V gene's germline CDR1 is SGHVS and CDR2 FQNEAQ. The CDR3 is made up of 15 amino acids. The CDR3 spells CASSPPLGGMVEQYF. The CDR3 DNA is TGTGCCAGCAGCCCGCCTCTTGGCGGGATGGTCGAGCAGTACTTC.

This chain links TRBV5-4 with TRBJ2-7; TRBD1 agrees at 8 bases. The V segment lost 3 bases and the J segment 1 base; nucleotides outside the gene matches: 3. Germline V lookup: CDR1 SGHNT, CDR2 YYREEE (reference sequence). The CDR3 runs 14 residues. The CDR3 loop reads CASSSGTGSYEQYF. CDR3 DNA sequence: TGTGCCAGCAGCTCAGGGACAGGATCCTACGAGCAGTACTTC. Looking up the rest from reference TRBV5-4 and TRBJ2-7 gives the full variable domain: ETGVTQSPTHLIKTRGQQVTLRCSSQSGHNTVSWYQQALGQGPQFIFQYYREEENGRGNFPPRFSGLQFPNYSSELNVNALELDDSALYLCASSSGTGSYEQYFGPGTRLTVT.

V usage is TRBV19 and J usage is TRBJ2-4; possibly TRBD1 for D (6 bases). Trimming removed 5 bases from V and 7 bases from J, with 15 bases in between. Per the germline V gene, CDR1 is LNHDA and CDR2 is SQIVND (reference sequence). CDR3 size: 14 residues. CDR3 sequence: CASSVQGRANIQYF. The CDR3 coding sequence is TGTGCCAGTAGTGTACAGGGAAGGGCGAACATTCAGTACTTC.

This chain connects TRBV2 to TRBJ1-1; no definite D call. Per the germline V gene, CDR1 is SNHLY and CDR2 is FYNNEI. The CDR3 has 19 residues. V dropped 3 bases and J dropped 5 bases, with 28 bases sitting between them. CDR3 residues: CASSEDGVAFGETGTEAFF. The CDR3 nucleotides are TGTGCCAGCAGTGAGGATGGGGTTGCGTTCGGAGAGACGGGGACTGAAGCTTTCTTT.

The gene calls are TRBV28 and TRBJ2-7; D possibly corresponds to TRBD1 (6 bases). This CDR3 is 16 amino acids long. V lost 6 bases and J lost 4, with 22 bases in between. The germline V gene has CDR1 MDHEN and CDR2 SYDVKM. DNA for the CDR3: TGTGCCAGCAGCCACGGACAGTCCCCCGGGCTTTACGAGCAGTACTTC. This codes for CASSHGQSPGLYEQYF.

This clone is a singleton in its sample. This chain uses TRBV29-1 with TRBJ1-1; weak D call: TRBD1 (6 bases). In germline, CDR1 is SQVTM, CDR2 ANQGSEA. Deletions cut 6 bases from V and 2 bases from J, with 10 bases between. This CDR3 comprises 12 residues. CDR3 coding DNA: TGCAGCGTCCAACAGGGCAACACTGAAGCTTTCTTT. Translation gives CSVQQGNTEAFF.

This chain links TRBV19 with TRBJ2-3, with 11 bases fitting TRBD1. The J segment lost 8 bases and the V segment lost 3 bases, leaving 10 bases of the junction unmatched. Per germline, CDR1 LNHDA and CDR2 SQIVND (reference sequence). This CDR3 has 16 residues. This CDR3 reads CASSISGQGALITQYF. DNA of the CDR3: TGTGCCAGTAGTATTAGTGGACAGGGGGCCCTGATTACGCAGTATTTT.